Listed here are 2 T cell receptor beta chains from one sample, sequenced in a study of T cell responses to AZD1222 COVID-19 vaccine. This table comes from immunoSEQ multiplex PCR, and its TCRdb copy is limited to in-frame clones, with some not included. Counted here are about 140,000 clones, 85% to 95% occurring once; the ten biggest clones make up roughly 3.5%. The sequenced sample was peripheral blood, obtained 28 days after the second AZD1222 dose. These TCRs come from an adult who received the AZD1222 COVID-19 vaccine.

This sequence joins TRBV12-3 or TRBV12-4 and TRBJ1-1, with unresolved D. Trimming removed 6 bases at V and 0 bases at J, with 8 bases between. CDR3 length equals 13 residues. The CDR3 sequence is CASREQMNTEAFF. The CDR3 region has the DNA TGTGCCAGCAGGGAGCAAATGAACACTGAAGCTTTCTTT.

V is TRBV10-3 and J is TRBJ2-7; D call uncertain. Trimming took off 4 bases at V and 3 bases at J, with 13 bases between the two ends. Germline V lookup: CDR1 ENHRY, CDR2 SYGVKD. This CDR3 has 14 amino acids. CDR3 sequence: CAISGVRLNYEQYF. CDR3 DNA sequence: TGTGCCATCAGTGGAGTCAGACTTAACTACGAGCAGTACTTC.